The 21 T cell receptor beta chains given below trace back to one sample, sequenced in a study of T cells after yellow fever vaccination (dated by TCRdb to the late 2010s). What this sample's treatment or condition label stands for: live attenuated yellow fever vaccine strain. The library was produced with 5' RACE. The sequencer listed for this sample is Illumina HiSeq 2500. The public reads were run again by TCRdb, first through fastp at Q25 and then through MiXCR, and only productive beta chains were kept. Each record represents a unique CDR3 protein, reported with the most common genes and DNA among its rows. This sample lists over 85,000 distinct CDR3 sequences; roughly 10% were detected once. Approximately 15% of the sample comes from the top ten. The specimen comprised CD8+ T cells not binding an NS4B(214-222) dextramer, sorted from PBMCs, sampled less than 16 days after the first yellow fever vaccination. Per the publication, the cell subset or site label means: NS4B epitope dextramer-negative CD8 T cells. These receptor sequences come from a man aged 18 to 30 who received the YFV17D yellow fever vaccine.

This clonotype was seen only a few times. The chain combines TRBV9 with TRBJ1-2, with D tentatively TRBD1 (5 bases). Germline assignment: CDR1 SGDLS and CDR2 YYNGEE. The CDR3 contains 15 residues. Deletions cut 2 bases from V and 0 bases from J, with 11 bases between. CDR3 bases: TGTGCCAGCAGCGTGTTCCAGGGTTCTAACTATGGCTACACCTTC. Protein sequence: CASSVFQGSNYGYTF.

The J gene is TRBJ2-1, the V gene TRBV4-2; D may correspond to TRBD1 or TRBD2 (6 bases each). Trimming removed 1 base at V and 10 bases at J, with 11 bases between. CDR3 size: 13 residues. Germline CDR1 is LGHNA and CDR2 is YNFKEQ. This chain's CDR3 is CASSQVTGGEQFF. The CDR3 nucleotides read TGTGCCAGCAGCCAAGTGACCGGGGGCGAGCAGTTCTTC.

The V gene is TRBV15, the J gene TRBJ2-4; 8 nucleotides align to TRBD2. The CDR3 is made up of 12 amino acids. V shed 5 bases, J shed 15 bases, and the junction held 9 bases outside the gene matches. Germline CDR1 is LNHNV and CDR2 is YYDKDF (reference sequence). CDR3 bases: TGTGCCACCAGCGGTAGCGGGACTCAGCGGTACTTC. Protein: CATSGSGTQRYF. Supplemented by reference TRBV15 and TRBJ2-4, the full variable domain reads DAMVIQNPRYQVTQFGKPVTLSCSQTLNHNVMYWYQQKSSQAPKLLFHYYDKDFNNEADTPDNFQSRRPNTSFCFLDIRSPGLGDTAMYLCATSGSGTQRYFGAGTRLSVL.

This clonotype occurred many times. The rearrangement links TRBV13 to TRBJ2-1, with 7 bases identical to TRBD2. CDR3 length: 16 residues. Germline V gives CDR1 PRHDT, CDR2 FYEKMQ (reference sequence). Trimming cost V 5 bases and J 4 bases; bases outside gene matches: 11. The CDR3 DNA sequence: TGTGCCAGCAGCCAGAGTCGGCCGGGGGGTTACAATGAGCAGTTCTTC. Protein product: CASSQSRPGGYNEQFF.

This chain uses TRBV5-1 with TRBJ1-2; D is ambiguous. The CDR3 spans 15 residues. Germline values: CDR1 SGHRS, CDR2 YFSETQ. V lost 4 bases, J lost 4 bases, and 17 bases lay in between. The CDR3 protein is CASSEAGEIGYGYTF. CDR3 nucleotide sequence: TGCGCCAGCAGCGAAGCCGGGGAAATTGGCTATGGCTACACCTTC.

The J gene is TRBJ2-1, the V gene TRBV19, with 12 bases lining up with TRBD2. The CDR3 has 18 residues. Germline V gives CDR1 LNHDA, CDR2 SQIVND (reference sequence). J was trimmed by 1 base and V by 5 bases; bases with no gene match: 9. DNA for the CDR3: TGTGCCAGTAGTTCCGTGCTAGCGGGGGGGAGGTCCTACAATGAGCAGTTCTTC. The encoded protein is CASSSVLAGGRSYNEQFF.

This clonotype was counted a few times. The genes are TRBV7-9 and TRBJ1-2; D gene unclear. Germline assignment: CDR1 SEHNR and CDR2 FQNEAQ (reference sequence). Trimming shortened V by 1 base and J by 4 bases, and 10 bases separated the two germline ends. This CDR3 is built from 14 residues. CDR3 DNA sequence: TGTGCCAGCAGCTTAGTGATTACTGGCTATGGCTACACCTTC. Its translation is CASSLVITGYGYTF.

V is TRBV7-3 and J is TRBJ2-1, with 9 bases identical to TRBD2. The CDR3 covers 15 residues. The V gene's germline CDR1 is SGHTA and CDR2 FQGTGA. J gave up 7 bases and V 5 bases, and 9 bases lay outside the gene matches. The CDR3 protein is CASSLGGSGGNEQFF. CDR3 DNA: TGTGCCAGCAGCCTCGGGGGTAGCGGGGGTAATGAGCAGTTCTTC.

This clonotype was seen many times. V gene TRBV5-4 combines with J gene TRBJ1-2; possibly TRBD1 for D (5 bases). V was shortened by 0 bases and J by 4 bases, with 10 bases between the two germline ends. CDR1 and CDR2 (germline): SGHNT, YYREEE (reference sequence). CDR3 length: 14 residues. CDR3 region: CASSLVGESYGYTF. Here the CDR3 DNA reads TGTGCCAGCAGCTTGGTAGGGGAGAGCTATGGCTACACCTTC.

The chain links TRBV7-8 to TRBJ2-3, with 10 bases identical to TRBD2. CDR3 length equals 16 residues. Germline V CDR1 and CDR2: SGHVS, FQNEAQ. J was trimmed by 2 bases and V by 4 bases; bases with no gene match: 6. As DNA, the CDR3 is TGTGCCAGCAGCTCGAGCGGGGGGGGTTCCACAGATACGCAGTATTTT. It encodes CASSSSGGGSTDTQYF.

This clonotype was observed many times. The chain has TRBV12-3 or TRBV12-4 and TRBJ2-1, with D possibly matching TRBD1 (5 bases). V was trimmed by 5 bases and J by 4 bases, leaving 6 bases between them. The CDR3 spans 12 residues. This CDR3 is CASSDRYNEQFF. CDR3 nucleotide sequence: TGTGCCAGCAGTGACAGATACAATGAGCAGTTCTTC.

This clonotype was recorded at least ten times. The V call is TRBV29-1, the J call TRBJ1-2; D is uncertain. Looked up from germline, CDR1 is SQVTM and CDR2 is ANQGSEA. CDR3 length: 12 residues. V lost 4 bases and J lost 7, with 13 bases in between. The CDR3 DNA is TGCAGCGTTGTTAAGGGATCAAGTGGCTACACCTTC. Amino acid sequence: CSVVKGSSGYTF.

In nucleotides, the CDR3 is TGTGCCAGCAGCTCGGGCCATAGCTCCTATAATTCACCCCTCCACTTT. Amino acids: CASSSGHSSYNSPLHF. The chain has TRBV7-9 and TRBJ1-6, with D uncertain. Germline V gene sequence: CDR1 SEHNR, CDR2 FQNEAQ (reference sequence). Trimming removed 4 bases at V and 0 bases at J, with 10 bases between. The CDR3 extends over 16 amino acids.

V usage is TRBV10-3 and J usage is TRBJ1-6; 7 nucleotides match TRBD1. The CDR3 covers 16 residues. Germline lookup yields CDR1 ENHRY and CDR2 SYGVKD. The junction had 5 bases not matched to a gene; V was cut back by 2 bases and J by 4 bases. DNA of the CDR3: TGTGCCATCAGTGAGCCCGGGACAGCTTATAATTCACCCCTCCACTTT. Protein sequence: CAISEPGTAYNSPLHF.

This clonotype was detected only a few times. The V gene is TRBV7-2, the J gene TRBJ2-7, with a tentative D call TRBD2 (6 bases). Trimming shortened V by 5 bases and J by 5 bases, and 19 bases separated the two germline ends. The germline V gene encodes CDR1 SGHTA and CDR2 FQGNSA. The CDR3 loop spans 15 amino acids. The CDR3 protein is CASSQSGFSIHEQYF. The CDR3 bases are TGTGCCAGCAGCCAGAGCGGGTTTTCGATTCACGAGCAGTACTTC. Drawing the rest from reference TRBV7-2 and TRBJ2-7, the complete variable domain is GAGVSQSPSNKVTEKGKDVELRCDPISGHTALYWYRQSLGQGLEFLIYFQGNSAPDKSGLPSDRFSAERTGGSVSTLTIQRTQQEDSAVYLCASSQSGFSIHEQYFGPGTRLTVT.

This clonotype turned up a few times. The rearrangement uses TRBV5-1 and TRBJ1-1, with unresolved D. Deletions cut 7 bases from V and 3 bases from J, with 13 bases between. The CDR3 has 13 residues. The germline V gene has CDR1 SGHRS and CDR2 YFSETQ. CDR3 nucleotide sequence: TGCGCCAGCCATCTCGGTAGGGACACTGAAGCTTTCTTT. Translating it yields CASHLGRDTEAFF.

As regards this clonotype: This may come from a read error, since a much larger clone is one base off. This chain connects TRBV12-3 or TRBV12-4 to TRBJ2-5, with 7 bases fitting TRBD2. J was trimmed by 6 bases and V by 1 base; bases with no gene match: 2. This CDR3 contains 13 residues. CDR3 sequence reads: CASSLGGSQTQYF. CDR3 DNA sequence: TGTGCCAGCAGTTTAGGCGGGAGTCAGACCCAGTACTTC.

There are many counts of this clonotype. The V call is TRBV25-1, the J call TRBJ2-5, with a tentative D call TRBD2 (7 bases). This CDR3 comprises 15 residues. V lost 3 bases, J lost 2 bases, and 13 bases lay in between. Germline V gives CDR1 MGHDK, CDR2 SYGVNS. CDR3 bases: TGTGCCAGCAGTGACCGGGGGGCCCTACAAGAGACCCAGTACTTC. This encodes CASSDRGALQETQYF.

The chain links TRBV7-9 to TRBJ2-3, with D perhaps TRBD1 or TRBD2 (5 bases each). The germline V and J ends were trimmed by 11 bases and 5 bases, with 14 bases remaining between them. The V gene's germline CDR1 is SEHNR and CDR2 FQNEAQ (reference sequence). The CDR3 extends over 12 amino acids. The CDR3 loop is CAEGRARDTQYF. In DNA form, the CDR3 reads TGTGCCGAGGGCAGGGCGAGAGATACGCAGTATTTT.

This clonotype was seen a handful of times. The rearrangement uses TRBV7-9 and TRBJ1-1; no firm D call. V shed 0 bases and J shed 10 bases, with 9 bases lying between them. This CDR3 has 12 residues. Germline V gene lookup returns CDR1 SEHNR and CDR2 FQNEAQ (reference sequence). The CDR3 is CASSLAASGAFF. The CDR3 nucleotides read TGTGCCAGCAGCTTAGCGGCCAGCGGAGCTTTCTTT.

This clonotype has a handful of counts. The rearrangement uses TRBV4-1 and TRBJ1-1; the D gene is possibly TRBD1 (5 bases). Deletions cut 0 bases from V and 7 bases from J, with 9 bases between. Germline CDR1 and CDR2: MGHRA and YSYEKL. The CDR3 has 13 residues. CDR3 residues: CASSQDPGDEAFF. The CDR3 nucleotides are TGCGCCAGCAGCCAAGATCCGGGGGATGAAGCTTTCTTT.